Given below is one T cell receptor beta chain in context. CDR3 length: 10 residues. Looked up from germline, CDR1 is DFQATT and CDR2 is SNEGSKA (reference sequence). Trimming took off 4 bases at V and 7 bases at J, with 7 bases between the two ends. These data come from a study of shared clonotypes between healthy human individuals. Repertoires were generated with immunoSEQ multiplex PCR, while TCRdb's copy carries only in-frame clones and drops some. The sample gives around 1.1 million clones, about 80% of which show up once; around 0.6% is in the top ten. Sequenced: memory CD4+ T cells from PBMCs. Sample subset: CD45RA-negative fraction. This sequence was found in a man aged 18 to 29 in good health. Some clones in this sample may be carry-over from other donors' samples. This chain connects TRBV20-1 to TRBJ1-1; no clear D gene. The CDR3 spells CSATQREAFF. In DNA, the CDR3 is TGCAGTGCTACACAACGTGAAGCTTTCTTT.